This T cell receptor (beta chain) emerged from a study of Graves' ophthalmopathy and Graves' hyperthyroidism. Study-wide background: A follow-up of 18 months without ophthalmopathy meant that hyperthyroidism was stable.

Trimming cost V 0 bases and J 5 bases, with 8 bases left between them. This CDR3 region has 14 residues. The germline CDR1 and CDR2 sequences are LGHNA and YNFKEQ. From RNA, the CDR3 regions of TCR beta chains were amplified and sequenced. Investigators did first-round RT-PCR with HTBI primers, then second-round multiplex PCR. MiXCR, run by TCRdb on the multiplex PCR reads, gives a single entry per CDR3 protein. Of around 1.1 million distinct CDR3 sequences in the sample, less than 45% were seen once. Notes on the study in general: Blood also carried most expanded thyroid clonotypes exceeding 0.001 frequency.

This clonotype was seen more than once but under ten times. Its specificity is not known. This clonotype originated in an adult man with Graves' hyperthyroidism. The chain is built from TRBV4-2 and TRBJ1-5; D is perhaps TRBD1 (5 bases). Sequencing was done on a sample of peripheral blood or thyroid tissue (not recorded which). In DNA, the CDR3 is TGTGCCAGCAGCCAAGATCCAGGGCATCAGCCCCAGCATTTT. This translates into CASSQDPGHQPQHF.